The rows below give T cell receptor beta chains drawn from one sample of a study of T cells after yellow fever vaccination. TCRdb recomputed calls from the 5' RACE reads with MiXCR, one row per CDR3 protein. The sample has hundreds of thousands of distinct CDR3 sequences; 9% to 15% are singletons. The input for sequencing was PBMCs, taken on the day of the yellow fever booster vaccination. Receptor source: a man younger than 40 who received the YFV17D yellow fever vaccine. Both conserved end residues are part of each CDR3. The D gene is left open where the match is weak. Some rows mark clone size as missing; the rest say once, few, many or name a class of expanded clone.

TRBJ2-1 | TRBD2 | - | TRBV5-1 | CASSTPRTSGIDEQFF
TRBJ1-1 | TRBD1 | - | TRBV5-1 | CASSLGQGLTEAFF
TRBJ2-7 | - | few | TRBV14 | CASRNSASSYEQYF
TRBJ1-1 | - | few | TRBV2 | CANCGQPNTEAFF
TRBJ2-4 | TRBD1 | few | TRBV23-1 | CASNKQGGKNIQYF
TRBJ1-1 | - | few | TRBV7-2 | CASAWTERVMNTEAFF
TRBJ2-1 | - | many | TRBV5-1 | CASRRDLDEQFF
TRBJ2-7 | - | few | TRBV6-2/TRBV6-3 | CASSDATLLEQYF
TRBJ2-1 | TRBD2 | few | TRBV29-1 | CSVPNRRGAGEQFF
TRBJ1-6 | TRBD1 | - | TRBV25-1 | CASSEISRDRSSYNSPLHF
TRBJ2-5 | - | few | TRBV5-1 | CASSGGTDQETQYF
TRBJ2-5 | - | - | TRBV12-3/TRBV12-4 | CASNTDNQETQYF
TRBJ2-1 | TRBD1 | - | TRBV7-6 | CASSLALDRAMGEQFF
TRBJ2-1 | TRBD2 | once | TRBV10-1 | CASSTREGGEQFF
TRBJ2-5 | TRBD1 | - | TRBV19 | CASSDHGTGGKQYF
TRBJ2-7 | TRBD1 | - | TRBV6-2/TRBV6-3 | CASRGQGPYEQYF
TRBJ1-2 | - | - | TRBV7-3 | CASNPPGDKRHWLYGYTF
TRBJ2-3 | TRBD2 | - | TRBV20-1 | CSARGVGREYRSDTQYF
TRBJ2-7 | - | - | TRBV6-2/TRBV6-3 | CASRRQEGHLYEQYF
TRBJ2-1 | - | many | TRBV5-1 | CASSAGIGSYNEQFF
TRBJ2-5 | - | - | TRBV20-1 | CSASGIPETQYF
TRBJ2-5 | - | few | TRBV9 | CASSVGLGKQETQYF
TRBJ1-5 | TRBD1 | - | TRBV5-1 | CASRKGPQGDNQPQHF
TRBJ2-7 | - | - | TRBV14 | CASSQGNRVHEQYF
TRBJ2-7 | TRBD1 | - | TRBV3-1 | CASSLLSGTGVYEQYF
TRBJ2-2 | - | few | TRBV2 | CASSLQFTGELFF
TRBJ1-2 | - | - | TRBV20-1 | CSAVQRTDYGYTF
TRBJ2-1 | TRBD2 | many | TRBV5-1 | CASSFQREYNEQFF
TRBJ1-4 | - | - | TRBV6-4 | CASNTRLGRREKLFF
TRBJ2-1 | TRBD1 | few | TRBV10-3 | CAISVIGQGANEQFF
TRBJ2-7 | TRBD2 | - | TRBV20-1 | CSAPPGGAVYEQYF
TRBJ2-7 | - | - | TRBV7-8 | CASSVLANYEQYF
TRBJ1-3 | - | few | TRBV7-2 | CASSLTTVSGNTIYF
TRBJ2-1 | - | - | TRBV7-3 | CASSTGPRSNEQFF
TRBJ1-4 | - | - | TRBV10-3 | CASRHGNEKLFF
TRBJ2-2 | - | - | TRBV24-1 | CATSGERTGELFF
TRBJ2-2 | - | - | TRBV12-3/TRBV12-4 | CATTVPGSTTGELFF
TRBJ2-1 | TRBD2 | - | TRBV20-1 | CSAREPGLADAGEQFF
TRBJ2-2 | TRBD2 | - | TRBV6-1 | CASTKGLAGGRNTGELFF
TRBJ2-7 | - | few | TRBV12-3/TRBV12-4 | CASSLAGLFYEQYF